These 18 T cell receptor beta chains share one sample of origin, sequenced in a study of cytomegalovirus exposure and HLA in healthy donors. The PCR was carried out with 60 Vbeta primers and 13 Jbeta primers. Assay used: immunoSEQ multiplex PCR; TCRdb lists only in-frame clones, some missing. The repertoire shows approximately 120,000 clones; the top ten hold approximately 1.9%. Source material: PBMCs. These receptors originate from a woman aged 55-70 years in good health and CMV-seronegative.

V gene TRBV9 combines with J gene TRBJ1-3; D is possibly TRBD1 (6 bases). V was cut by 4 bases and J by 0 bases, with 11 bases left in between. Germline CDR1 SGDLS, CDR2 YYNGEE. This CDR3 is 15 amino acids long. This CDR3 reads CASSLDSFSGNTIYF. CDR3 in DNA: TGTGCCAGCAGCTTGGACAGCTTCTCTGGAAACACCATATATTTT.

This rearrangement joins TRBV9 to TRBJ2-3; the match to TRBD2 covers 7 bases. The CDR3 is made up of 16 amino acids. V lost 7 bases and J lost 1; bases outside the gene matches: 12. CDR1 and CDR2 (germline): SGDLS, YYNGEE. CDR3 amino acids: CASGRALLRGTDTQYF. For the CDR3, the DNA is TGTGCCAGCGGGAGGGCCCTATTGCGGGGCACAGATACGCAGTATTTT. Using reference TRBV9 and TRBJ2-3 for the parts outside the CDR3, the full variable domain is DSGVTQTPKHLITATGQRVTLRCSPRSGDLSVYWYQQSLDQGLQFLIQYYNGEERAKGNILERFSAQQFPDLHSELNLSSLELGDSALYFCASGRALLRGTDTQYFGPGTRLTVL.

CDR3 bases: TGTGCCAGCAGCCCCACTAGAAATGAGCAGTTCTTC. As protein: CASSPTRNEQFF. The chain employs TRBV9 and TRBJ2-1, with a weak D call TRBD2 (5 bases). Germline lookup yields CDR1 SGDLS and CDR2 YYNGEE. Trimming shortened V by 4 bases and J by 7 bases, and 9 bases separated the two germline ends. CDR3 size: 12 residues.

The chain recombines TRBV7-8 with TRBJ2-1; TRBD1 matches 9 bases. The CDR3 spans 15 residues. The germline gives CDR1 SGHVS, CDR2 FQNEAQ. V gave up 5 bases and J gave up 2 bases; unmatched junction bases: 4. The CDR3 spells CASSLRDRAYNEQFF. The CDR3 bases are TGTGCCAGCAGCCTCCGGGACAGGGCCTACAATGAGCAGTTCTTC.

The CDR3 nucleotides are TGTGCCAGCAGCCGGACAGGGGGAAGTTACGAGCAGTACTTC. It is translated as CASSRTGGSYEQYF. This rearrangement joins TRBV28 to TRBJ2-5, with TRBD1 matching over 10 bases. Near its end, the DNA agrees better with TRBJ2-7, so the J call may be wrong. CDR1 is MDHEN and CDR2 is SYDVKM in the germline V gene. The CDR3 extends over 14 amino acids.

The CDR3 reads CASGYSLNYGYTF. CDR3 coding DNA: TGCGCCAGCGGGTACAGTTTGAACTATGGCTACACCTTC. V and J are TRBV5-1 and TRBJ1-2; D is undetermined. Per the germline V gene, CDR1 is SGHRS and CDR2 is YFSETQ. Trimming stripped 7 bases from V and 2 bases from J, with 12 bases between. This CDR3 is built from 13 residues.

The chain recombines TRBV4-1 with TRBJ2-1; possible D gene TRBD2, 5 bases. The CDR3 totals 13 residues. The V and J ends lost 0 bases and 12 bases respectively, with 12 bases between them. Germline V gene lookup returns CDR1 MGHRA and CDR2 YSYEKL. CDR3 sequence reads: CASSQDPGGPQFF. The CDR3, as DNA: TGCGCCAGCAGCCAAGACCCCGGCGGGCCGCAGTTCTTC.

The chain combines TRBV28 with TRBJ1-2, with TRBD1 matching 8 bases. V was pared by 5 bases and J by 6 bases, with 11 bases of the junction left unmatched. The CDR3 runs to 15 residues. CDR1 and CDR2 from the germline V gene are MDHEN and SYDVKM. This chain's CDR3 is CASSLIFRGRDGYTF. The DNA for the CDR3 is TGTGCCAGCAGTCTAATTTTCAGGGGGCGGGATGGCTACACCTTC.

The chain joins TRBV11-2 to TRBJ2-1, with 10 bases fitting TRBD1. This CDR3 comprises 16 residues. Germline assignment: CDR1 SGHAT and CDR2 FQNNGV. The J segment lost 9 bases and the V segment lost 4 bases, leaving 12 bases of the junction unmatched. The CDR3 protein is CASSSPRDRGRGEQFF. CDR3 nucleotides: TGTGCCAGCAGCTCACCTCGGGACAGGGGCCGAGGTGAGCAGTTCTTC.

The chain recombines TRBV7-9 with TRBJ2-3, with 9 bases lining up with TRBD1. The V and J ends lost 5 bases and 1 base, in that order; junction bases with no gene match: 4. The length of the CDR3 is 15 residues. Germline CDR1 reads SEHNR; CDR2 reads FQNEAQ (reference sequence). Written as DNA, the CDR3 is TGTGCCAGCAGCCCGGGACAGGGTGGCACAGATACGCAGTATTTT. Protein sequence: CASSPGQGGTDTQYF.

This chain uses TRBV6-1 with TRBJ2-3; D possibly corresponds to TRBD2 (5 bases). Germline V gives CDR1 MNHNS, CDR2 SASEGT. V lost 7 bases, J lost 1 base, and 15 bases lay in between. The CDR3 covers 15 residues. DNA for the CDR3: TGTGCCAGCACTATAACCTGGGGAGGCACAGATACGCAGTATTTT. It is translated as CASTITWGGTDTQYF.

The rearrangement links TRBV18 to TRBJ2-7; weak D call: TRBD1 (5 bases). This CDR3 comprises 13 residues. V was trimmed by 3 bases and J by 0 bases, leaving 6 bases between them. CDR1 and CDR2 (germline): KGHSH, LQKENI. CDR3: CASSPQGSYEQYF. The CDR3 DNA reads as TGTGCCAGCTCACCCCAGGGCTCCTACGAGCAGTACTTC. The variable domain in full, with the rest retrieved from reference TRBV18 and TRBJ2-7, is NAGVMQNPRHLVRRRGQEARLRCSPMKGHSHVYWYRQLPEEGLKFMVYLQKENIIDESGMPKERFSAEFPKEGPSILRIQQVVRGDSAAYFCASSPQGSYEQYFGPGTRLTVT.

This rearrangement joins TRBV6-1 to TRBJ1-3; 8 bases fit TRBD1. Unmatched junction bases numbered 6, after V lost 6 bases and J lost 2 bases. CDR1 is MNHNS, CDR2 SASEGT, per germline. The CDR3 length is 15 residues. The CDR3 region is CASSEDRDPGNTIYF. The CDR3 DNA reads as TGTGCCAGCAGCGAGGACAGGGACCCTGGAAACACCATATATTTT.

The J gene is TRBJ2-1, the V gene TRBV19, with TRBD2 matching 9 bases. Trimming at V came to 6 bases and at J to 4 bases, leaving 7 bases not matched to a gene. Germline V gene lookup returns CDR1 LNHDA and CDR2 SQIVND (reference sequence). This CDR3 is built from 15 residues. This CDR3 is CASRLSGSSYNEQFF. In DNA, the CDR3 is TGTGCCAGTAGACTTAGCGGGAGTAGTTACAATGAGCAGTTCTTC. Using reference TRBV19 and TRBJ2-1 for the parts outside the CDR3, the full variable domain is DGGITQSPKYLFRKEGQNVTLSCEQNLNHDAMYWYRQDPGQGLRLIYYSQIVNDFQKGDIAEGYSVSREKKESFPLTVTSAQKNPTAFYLCASRLSGSSYNEQFFGPGTRLTVL.

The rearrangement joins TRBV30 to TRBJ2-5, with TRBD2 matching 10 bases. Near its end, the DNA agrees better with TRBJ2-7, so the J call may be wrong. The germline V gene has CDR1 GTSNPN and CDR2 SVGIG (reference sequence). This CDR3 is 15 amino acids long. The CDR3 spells CAWRTSGIVPYEQYF. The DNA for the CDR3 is TGTGCCTGGCGAACTAGCGGGATTGTCCCCTACGAGCAGTACTTC.

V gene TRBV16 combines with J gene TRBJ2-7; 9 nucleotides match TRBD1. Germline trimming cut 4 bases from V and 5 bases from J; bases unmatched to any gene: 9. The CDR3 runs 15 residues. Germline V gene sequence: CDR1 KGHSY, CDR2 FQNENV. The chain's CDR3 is CASSPGEQGADEQYF. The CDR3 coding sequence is TGTGCCAGCAGCCCCGGGGAACAGGGGGCGGACGAGCAGTACTTC. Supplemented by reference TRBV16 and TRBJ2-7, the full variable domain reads GEEVAQTPKHLVRGEGQKAKLYCAPIKGHSYVFWYQQVLKNEFKFLISFQNENVFDETGMPKERFSAKCLPNSPCSLEIQATKLEDSAVYFCASSPGEQGADEQYFGPGTRLTVT.

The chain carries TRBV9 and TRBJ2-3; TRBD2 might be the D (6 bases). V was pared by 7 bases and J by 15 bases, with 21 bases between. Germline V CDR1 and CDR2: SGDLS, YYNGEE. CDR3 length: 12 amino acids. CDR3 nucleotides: TGTGCCAGCTCCTGGGACGGGAGCGGATATTATTTT. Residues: CASSWDGSGYYF.

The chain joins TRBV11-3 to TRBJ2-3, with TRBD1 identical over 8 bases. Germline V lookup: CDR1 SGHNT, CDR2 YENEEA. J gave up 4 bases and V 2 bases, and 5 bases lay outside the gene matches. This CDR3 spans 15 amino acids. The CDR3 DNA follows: TGTGCCAGCAGCTTACCCGGACAGGGTCCAGATACGCAGTATTTT. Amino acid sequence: CASSLPGQGPDTQYF.